This TCR beta chain was sequenced in a study of cytomegalovirus exposure and HLA in healthy donors. The primer mix had 60 Vbeta and 13 Jbeta primers. Using immunoSEQ multiplex PCR, the repertoire was profiled, and TCRdb retains in-frame clones only, with some absent. The sample lists some 120,000 clones, over 60% occurring once. Study results and caveats: Later on, an analysis showed TCR association rates differing by HLA locus, with DRB1 the most and HLA-C the fewest. Through in vitro validation, a few CMV-associated chains were shown to be specific for CMV antigens. Apparent HLA restriction characterized most CMV-associated TCR beta chains in a later analysis.

There are 15 residues in the CDR3. The V end was cut by 7 bases, the J end by 10 bases, with 20 bases between. Germline V gene lookup returns CDR1 SEHNR and CDR2 FQNEAQ (reference sequence). Comments on this clone: The antigen remains undetermined.

The TCR was taken from a man younger than 45 in good health and CMV-seronegative. The J gene is TRBJ1-6, the V gene TRBV7-9; no firm D call. Sequencing was carried out using PBMCs. In DNA form, the CDR3 reads TGTGCCAGCATCGAAGGGCCAAGTGGAGGCTCACCCCTCCACTTT. As protein: CASIEGPSGGSPLHF.